This is a list of T cell receptor beta chains from one sample in a study of cytomegalovirus exposure and HLA in healthy donors. TCRdb's table, derived via immunoSEQ multiplex PCR, lists solely in-frame clones and lacks some. The sample lists fewer than 200,000 clones; 80% were seen once. Sample: PBMCs. The receptors stem from a woman in her forties or fifties in good health and CMV-seropositive. Both conserved end residues are part of each CDR3. D genes are given only for firm matches. Only part of the rows carry a size: once, few, many, or a class if the clone is expanded.

abundance: -; j_gene: TRBJ1-2; d_gene: TRBD1; v_gene: TRBV7-9; CDR3nt: TGTTCCAGCGCACAGGGGATCTATGGCTACACCTTC; CDR3aa: CSSAQGIYGYTF
abundance: -; j_gene: TRBJ2-5; d_gene: TRBD2; v_gene: TRBV7-9; CDR3nt: TGTGCCAGCAGCTTAGGAAAAAGCGGGGTGGAGTATAGAGAGACCCAGTACTTC; CDR3aa: CASSLGKSGVEYRETQYF
abundance: -; j_gene: TRBJ2-3; d_gene: -; v_gene: TRBV6-5; CDR3nt: TGTGCCAGCCGAAGGGGCCAGGTACCGACGCAGTATTTT; CDR3aa: CASRRGQVPTQYF
abundance: few; j_gene: TRBJ2-5; d_gene: -; v_gene: TRBV11-2; CDR3nt: TGTGCCAGCAGCTTAGCAGTCCAGGGGGAGACCCAGTACTTC; CDR3aa: CASSLAVQGETQYF
abundance: -; j_gene: TRBJ2-7; d_gene: -; v_gene: TRBV6-6; CDR3nt: TGTGCCAGCAGTAGTTCGTTTGGGGGGTTTTCCTACGAGCAGTACTTC; CDR3aa: CASSSSFGGFSYEQYF
abundance: -; j_gene: TRBJ2-1; d_gene: TRBD1; v_gene: TRBV5-1; CDR3nt: TGCGCCAGCAACGTACAGGGGTTAGGCAATGAGCAGTTCTTC; CDR3aa: CASNVQGLGNEQFF
abundance: -; j_gene: TRBJ2-3; d_gene: -; v_gene: TRBV27; CDR3nt: TGTGCCAGCAGTTTACCTAGCACAGATACGCAGTATTTT; CDR3aa: CASSLPSTDTQYF
abundance: -; j_gene: TRBJ2-6; d_gene: -; v_gene: TRBV2; CDR3nt: TGTGCCAGCACCAGGCTGGTGTCTGGGGCCAACGTCCTGACTTTC; CDR3aa: CASTRLVSGANVLTF
abundance: -; j_gene: TRBJ1-5; d_gene: -; v_gene: TRBV6-6; CDR3nt: TGTGCCAGCAGTTATTTCTCAGGGGATCAGCCCCAGCATTTT; CDR3aa: CASSYFSGDQPQHF
abundance: -; j_gene: TRBJ2-5; d_gene: -; v_gene: TRBV19; CDR3nt: TGTGCCAGTAGTATAGAGGGGGCATTCTCGGAGACCCAGTACTTC; CDR3aa: CASSIEGAFSETQYF
abundance: -; j_gene: TRBJ1-6; d_gene: -; v_gene: TRBV7-3; CDR3nt: TGTGCCAGCAGCTTAACAGGGGTGGGCTCACCCCTCCACTTT; CDR3aa: CASSLTGVGSPLHF
abundance: -; j_gene: TRBJ2-3; d_gene: TRBD2; v_gene: TRBV6-5; CDR3nt: TGTGCCAGCAGTTTCGGACTAGCGGGAGATACGCAGTATTTT; CDR3aa: CASSFGLAGDTQYF
abundance: -; j_gene: TRBJ2-7; d_gene: TRBD1; v_gene: TRBV30; CDR3nt: TGTGCCTGGAGCGGGACAGCAGAGCAGTACTTC; CDR3aa: CAWSGTAEQYF
abundance: -; j_gene: TRBJ2-7; d_gene: TRBD2; v_gene: TRBV6-5; CDR3nt: TGTGCCAGCAGTCTAGCGGGGGACTCCTACGAGCAGTACTTC; CDR3aa: CASSLAGDSYEQYF
abundance: -; j_gene: TRBJ2-1; d_gene: TRBD2; v_gene: TRBV28; CDR3nt: TGTGCAGCCCTAGCGGGAGGTTACAATGAGCAGTTCTTC; CDR3aa: CAALAGGYNEQFF
abundance: -; j_gene: TRBJ1-2; d_gene: -; v_gene: TRBV2; CDR3nt: TGTGCCAGCAGTGCAGGGATGGGCGGCTACACCTTC; CDR3aa: CASSAGMGGYTF
abundance: -; j_gene: TRBJ1-1; d_gene: TRBD1; v_gene: TRBV11-2; CDR3nt: TGTGCCAGCAGTTTACGCTTTGGACAGGTGAACACTGAAGCTTTCTTT; CDR3aa: CASSLRFGQVNTEAFF
abundance: -; j_gene: TRBJ1-5; d_gene: -; v_gene: TRBV5-8; CDR3nt: TGTGCCAGCAGCTCCGGCCTCTTGGAGGGTTCGCAGCCCCAGCATTTT; CDR3aa: CASSSGLLEGSQPQHF
abundance: -; j_gene: TRBJ1-2; d_gene: -; v_gene: TRBV19; CDR3nt: TGTGCCAGTAGTATTAATTCTCGGGATAGCTATGGCTACACCTTC; CDR3aa: CASSINSRDSYGYTF
abundance: -; j_gene: TRBJ2-7; d_gene: -; v_gene: TRBV5-4; CDR3nt: TGTGCCAGCAGCTCGACGTTGGGCACCACCTACGAGCAGTACTTC; CDR3aa: CASSSTLGTTYEQYF
abundance: -; j_gene: TRBJ1-2; d_gene: -; v_gene: TRBV6-1; CDR3nt: TGTGCCAGCAGTGAAGCTGTGGGGGCAGGGTCTAACTATGGCTACACCTTC; CDR3aa: CASSEAVGAGSNYGYTF
abundance: -; j_gene: TRBJ1-5; d_gene: -; v_gene: TRBV7-9; CDR3nt: TGTGCCAGCAGCTCGGACTACAATCAGCCCCAGCATTTT; CDR3aa: CASSSDYNQPQHF
abundance: -; j_gene: TRBJ2-3; d_gene: -; v_gene: TRBV5-1; CDR3nt: TGCGCCAGCAGCTTGGTGGCACCCGGGGCAGATACGCAGTATTTT; CDR3aa: CASSLVAPGADTQYF
abundance: -; j_gene: TRBJ1-6; d_gene: -; v_gene: TRBV28; CDR3nt: TGTGCCAGCAGCTCAATCCGGGACAATAATTCACCCCTCCACTTT; CDR3aa: CASSSIRDNNSPLHF
abundance: -; j_gene: TRBJ1-1; d_gene: -; v_gene: TRBV19; CDR3nt: TGTGCCAGTAGTTTCGGGGAGGGGAACACTGAAGCTTTCTTT; CDR3aa: CASSFGEGNTEAFF
abundance: -; j_gene: TRBJ2-7; d_gene: TRBD1; v_gene: TRBV11-2; CDR3nt: TGTGCCAGCAGCCCAAGGACAGGGAGTAGCTACGAGCAGTACTTC; CDR3aa: CASSPRTGSSYEQYF
abundance: -; j_gene: TRBJ2-7; d_gene: -; v_gene: TRBV5-1; CDR3nt: TGCGCCAGCAGCTCCCCACAGGGAGCCTACGAGCAGTACTTC; CDR3aa: CASSSPQGAYEQYF
abundance: -; j_gene: TRBJ1-1; d_gene: -; v_gene: TRBV13; CDR3nt: TGTGCCAGCAGCTCCCAACCAGGCCGGGAAGCTTTCTTT; CDR3aa: CASSSQPGREAFF
abundance: few; j_gene: TRBJ1-5; d_gene: TRBD1; v_gene: TRBV7-9; CDR3nt: TGTGCCAGCAGCTTAGCGACAGGGGAGGGCAATCAGCCCCAGCATTTT; CDR3aa: CASSLATGEGNQPQHF
abundance: -; j_gene: TRBJ1-5; d_gene: -; v_gene: TRBV19; CDR3nt: TGTGCCAGTAGTATAGGTACGATGGCCAATCAGCCCCAGCATTTT; CDR3aa: CASSIGTMANQPQHF
abundance: -; j_gene: TRBJ2-2; d_gene: -; v_gene: TRBV19; CDR3nt: TGTGCCAGTAGTATCCTGGCGGGGAACACCGGGGAGCTGTTTTTT; CDR3aa: CASSILAGNTGELFF
abundance: -; j_gene: TRBJ2-5; d_gene: -; v_gene: TRBV9; CDR3nt: TGTGCCAGCAGCGTAGGCCCCACAGCTTCTCAAGAGACCCAGTACTTC; CDR3aa: CASSVGPTASQETQYF
abundance: -; j_gene: TRBJ2-3; d_gene: -; v_gene: TRBV30; CDR3nt: TGTGCCTGGGGCCCTTTAGCGGTGCAGTATTTT; CDR3aa: CAWGPLAVQYF
abundance: few; j_gene: TRBJ2-3; d_gene: -; v_gene: TRBV4-3; CDR3nt: TGCGCCAGCAGCCAAGATGGGGGGGGGCACACAGATACGCAGTATTTT; CDR3aa: CASSQDGGGHTDTQYF
abundance: -; j_gene: TRBJ2-1; d_gene: -; v_gene: TRBV7-2; CDR3nt: TGTGCCAGCAGCTTAGGTAGTACCACTGTCGGTGAGCAGTTCTTC; CDR3aa: CASSLGSTTVGEQFF
abundance: -; j_gene: TRBJ2-3; d_gene: -; v_gene: TRBV19; CDR3nt: TGTGCCAGTAGTACCGAAACAGGGTACACAGATACGCAGTATTTT; CDR3aa: CASSTETGYTDTQYF
abundance: -; j_gene: TRBJ2-5; d_gene: TRBD2; v_gene: TRBV10-3; CDR3nt: TGTGCCATCAGTGAGTCGACGGGACTAGGGGAGACCCAGTACTTC; CDR3aa: CAISESTGLGETQYF
abundance: once; j_gene: TRBJ2-7; d_gene: TRBD2; v_gene: TRBV19; CDR3nt: TGTGCCAGTAGTACTAGGGTTAGCGGGAGTCCCGACGAGCAGTACTTC; CDR3aa: CASSTRVSGSPDEQYF
abundance: few; j_gene: TRBJ2-1; d_gene: -; v_gene: TRBV4-3; CDR3nt: TGCGCCAGCAGCCGCGAGCGGCGCCCCTACAATGAGCAGTTCTTC; CDR3aa: CASSRERRPYNEQFF
abundance: -; j_gene: TRBJ2-2; d_gene: TRBD1; v_gene: TRBV7-3; CDR3nt: TGTGCCAGCAGCACTAAAGACAGGGCCGGCACCGGGGAGCTGTTTTTT; CDR3aa: CASSTKDRAGTGELFF
abundance: -; j_gene: TRBJ1-6; d_gene: -; v_gene: TRBV27; CDR3nt: TGTGCCAGCAGTCGAAGGACAGACGGTAATTCACCCCTCCACTTT; CDR3aa: CASSRRTDGNSPLHF
abundance: few; j_gene: TRBJ2-7; d_gene: TRBD2; v_gene: TRBV6-5; CDR3nt: TGTGCCAGCAGTCCTTTGGGGAGCGGGGACGAGCAGTACTTC; CDR3aa: CASSPLGSGDEQYF
abundance: -; j_gene: TRBJ1-1; d_gene: -; v_gene: TRBV5-1; CDR3nt: TGCGCCAGCAGCTTATTTACCCCCGGGTTATTGAACACTGAAGCTTTCTTT; CDR3aa: CASSLFTPGLLNTEAFF
abundance: -; j_gene: TRBJ2-7; d_gene: TRBD2; v_gene: TRBV18; CDR3nt: TGTGCCAGCTCACGGACTAGCAATTACGAGCAGTACTTC; CDR3aa: CASSRTSNYEQYF
abundance: few; j_gene: TRBJ1-6; d_gene: -; v_gene: TRBV30; CDR3nt: TGTGCCTGGAGTGCCCGGGTAAATTCACCCCTCCACTTT; CDR3aa: CAWSARVNSPLHF
abundance: -; j_gene: TRBJ2-1; d_gene: -; v_gene: TRBV7-2; CDR3nt: TGTGCCAGCAGCTTACTACTTCCCAATGAGCAGTTCTTC; CDR3aa: CASSLLLPNEQFF
abundance: -; j_gene: TRBJ2-5; d_gene: TRBD2; v_gene: TRBV9; CDR3nt: TGTGCCAGCAGCGTGGGACTAGCGGGGGGGAGGTACCAAGAGACCCAGTACTTC; CDR3aa: CASSVGLAGGRYQETQYF
abundance: few; j_gene: TRBJ1-2; d_gene: TRBD1; v_gene: TRBV7-2; CDR3nt: TGTGCCAGCAGCTTAGACAGGGGGATTGGGGGCTACACCTTC; CDR3aa: CASSLDRGIGGYTF
abundance: -; j_gene: TRBJ2-3; d_gene: TRBD1; v_gene: TRBV29-1; CDR3nt: TGCAGCGTTGAGGACCGGGACAGCTTCACAGATACGCAGTATTTT; CDR3aa: CSVEDRDSFTDTQYF
abundance: -; j_gene: TRBJ1-2; d_gene: TRBD1; v_gene: TRBV5-1; CDR3nt: TGCGCCAGCAGCGGAACAACAGGGGGACACTATGGCTACACCTTC; CDR3aa: CASSGTTGGHYGYTF
abundance: few; j_gene: TRBJ2-5; d_gene: -; v_gene: TRBV5-4; CDR3nt: TGTGCCAGCAGCTTGGCTCAGGGGTTAGAGACCCAGTACTTC; CDR3aa: CASSLAQGLETQYF